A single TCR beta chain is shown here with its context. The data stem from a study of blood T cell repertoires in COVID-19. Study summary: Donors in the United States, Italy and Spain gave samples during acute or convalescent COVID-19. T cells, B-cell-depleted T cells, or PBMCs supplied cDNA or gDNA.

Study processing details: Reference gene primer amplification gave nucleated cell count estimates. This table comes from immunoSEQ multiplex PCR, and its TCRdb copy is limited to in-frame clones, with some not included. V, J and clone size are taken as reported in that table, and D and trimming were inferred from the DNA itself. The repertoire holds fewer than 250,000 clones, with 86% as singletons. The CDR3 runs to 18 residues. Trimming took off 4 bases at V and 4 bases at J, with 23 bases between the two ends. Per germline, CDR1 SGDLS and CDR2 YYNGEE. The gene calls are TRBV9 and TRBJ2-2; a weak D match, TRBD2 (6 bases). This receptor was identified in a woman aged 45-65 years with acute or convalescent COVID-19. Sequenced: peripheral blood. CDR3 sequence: CASSLEVSGPTITGELFF. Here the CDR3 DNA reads TGTGCCAGCAGCCTAGAGGTTAGCGGTCCGACGATCACCGGGGAGCTGTTTTTT.